One sample yielded the 26 T cell receptor beta chains listed below, sequenced in a study of blood T cell repertoires in COVID-19. TCRdb keeps only in-frame clones here, not all; method: immunoSEQ multiplex PCR. The top ten hold 2.5% of the sample, which has over 200,000 clones, approximately 88% seen once. Material for sequencing was PBMCs or T cells enriched from blood (not recorded which). These receptors came from a middle-aged woman with acute COVID-19.

The chain links TRBV6-1 to TRBJ1-4; D uncertain. Trimming pared 4 bases from V and 0 bases from J, leaving 12 bases between. The CDR3 runs to 16 residues. CDR1 is MNHNS and CDR2 is SASEGT in the germline V gene. In DNA, the CDR3 is TGTGCCAGCAGTGCGAGATCCACTTCAACTAATGAAAAACTGTTTTTT. This translates into CASSARSTSTNEKLFF.

The sample holds a few counts of this clone. The chain has TRBV6-2 or TRBV6-3 and TRBJ2-1; 9 bases fit TRBD2. CDR3 length: 14 amino acids. V gave up 6 bases and J gave up 10 bases; unmatched junction bases: 10. Germline V lookup: CDR1 MNHEY, CDR2 SVGEGT. The CDR3: CASSAGTSSDEQFF. Written as DNA, the CDR3 is TGTGCCAGCAGCGCCGGGACTAGCTCGGACGAGCAGTTCTTC.

This chain uses TRBV7-2 with TRBJ2-1; no reliable D call. V was cut by 1 base and J by 9 bases, with 10 bases left in between. The germline V gene has CDR1 SGHTA and CDR2 FQGNSA. This CDR3 region has 13 residues. The DNA of the CDR3 is TGTGCCAGCAGCTTAGGTGCGGCCCTTGAGCAGTTCTTC. It codes for CASSLGAALEQFF.

This rearrangement joins TRBV3-1 (or the pseudogene TRBV3-2) to TRBJ1-1; the match to TRBD1 covers 7 bases. From germline, CDR1 is LGHDT and CDR2 YNNKEL (reference sequence). The CDR3 has 15 residues. The V segment lost 2 bases and the J segment 7 bases; nucleotides outside the gene matches: 10. CDR3 in amino acids: CASSQYRGQGGEAFF. The CDR3 DNA follows: TGTGCCAGCAGCCAATATAGGGGGCAGGGCGGTGAAGCTTTCTTT.

The chain couples TRBV21-1 to TRBJ2-7; TRBD1 reflects the table's D call only, with no check against the DNA. TRBV21-1 is shown as a pseudogene. This CDR3 contains 15 residues. The CDR3 protein is CASSARDREVREQYV. The DNA of the CDR3 is TGTGCCAGCAGCGCTCGGGACAGGGAAGTGCGTGAGCAGTACGTC.

The chain couples TRBV24-1 to TRBJ2-2, with 7 bases fitting TRBD2. Germline CDR1 is KGHDR and CDR2 is SFDVKD. V dropped 7 bases and J dropped 4; count of bases not matched to a gene: 5. This CDR3 is 14 amino acids long. The chain's CDR3 is CATSAGEATGELFF. Written as DNA, the CDR3 is TGTGCCACCAGCGCGGGGGAGGCCACCGGGGAGCTGTTTTTT.

This clone came up a few times. V usage is TRBV30 and J usage is TRBJ2-7; perhaps TRBD2 as D (6 bases). Trimming stripped 1 base from V and 7 bases from J, with 14 bases between. Germline assignment: CDR1 GTSNPN and CDR2 SVGIG (reference sequence). This CDR3 is built from 13 residues. DNA for the CDR3: TGTGCCTGGAGTGCCCGGCCAGCGGGTGAGCAGTACGTC. This codes for CAWSARPAGEQYV.

The chain is built from TRBV4-1 and TRBJ1-6, with D possibly matching TRBD1 (6 bases). The germline gives CDR1 MGHRA, CDR2 YSYEKL. This CDR3 has 15 amino acids. V lost 10 bases and J 6 bases, leaving 19 bases between the germline ends. The CDR3: CATSARTDFNSPLHF. The CDR3 bases are TGCGCCACCTCAGCCCGGACAGATTTTAATTCACCCCTCCACTTT.

The V call is TRBV6-2 or TRBV6-3, the J call TRBJ2-7, with a possible D match to TRBD1 (6 bases). The germline gives CDR1 MNHEY, CDR2 SVGEGT. Trimming stripped 6 bases from V and 1 base from J, with 22 bases between. This CDR3 contains 17 residues. CDR3 bases: TGTGCCAGCAGCACCCTAAAAATACCCGGGACATCCTACGAGCAGTACTTC. Protein sequence: CASSTLKIPGTSYEQYF.

The chain combines TRBV19 with TRBJ1-4; 7 bases fit TRBD1. Trimming removed 0 bases from V and 4 bases from J; junction bases left unmatched: 5. The CDR3 extends over 16 amino acids. CDR1 and CDR2 from the germline V gene are LNHDA and SQIVND (reference sequence). The CDR3: CASSIEGGRRNEKLFF. In DNA, the CDR3 is TGTGCCAGTAGTATAGAAGGGGGCCGACGTAATGAAAAACTGTTTTTT.

To note about this clone: The same CDR3 also results from other DNA sequences found in this sample. J is TRBJ2-7 and V is TRBV10-2; D is uncertain. V gave up 3 bases and J gave up 4 bases, with 4 bases separating them. The CDR3 has 11 amino acids. Germline V gene lookup returns CDR1 WSHSY and CDR2 SAAADI. The CDR3 bases are TGCGCCAGCAGTGACGGTTACGAGCAGTACGTC. This gives the protein CASSDGYEQYV.

V and J are TRBV7-2 and TRBJ2-1, with D possibly being TRBD1 (6 bases). The length of the CDR3 is 16 residues. Looked up from germline, CDR1 is SGHTA and CDR2 is FQGNSA. Trimming left V 2 bases short and J 3 bases short, with 14 bases between. The CDR3 protein is CASSLRTARGYNEQFF. CDR3 in DNA: TGTGCCAGCAGCTTAAGAACAGCCAGGGGCTACAATGAGCAGTTCTTC.

The chain employs TRBV19 and TRBJ1-5, with D maybe TRBD1 (6 bases). The CDR3 loop spans 15 amino acids. V lost 3 bases to trimming and J lost 6 bases, with 15 bases between them. Germline-derived CDR1 and CDR2 are LNHDA and SQIVND (reference sequence). The CDR3 is CASSIQGPPGQPQHF. For the CDR3, the DNA is TGTGCCAGTAGTATCCAGGGGCCACCGGGTCAGCCCCAGCATTTT.

The chain has TRBV5-1 and TRBJ2-5, with 12 positions matching TRBD1. The CDR3 length is 17 residues. CDR1 and CDR2 (germline): SGHRS, YFSETQ. V lost 0 bases, J lost 4 bases, and 7 bases stayed unmatched. CDR3 region: CASSLVGQGALRETQYF. The CDR3, as DNA: TGCGCCAGCAGCTTGGTGGGACAGGGGGCGTTACGAGAGACCCAGTACTTC.

The gene calls are TRBV7-9 and TRBJ2-3; no reliable D call. The CDR3 totals 12 residues. Germline loops: CDR1 SEHNR, CDR2 FQNEAQ (reference sequence). V was shortened by 2 bases and J by 5 bases, with 5 bases between the two germline ends. The CDR3 coding sequence is TGTGCCAGCAGCTTACGTTTAGATACGCAGTATTTT. Its translation is CASSLRLDTQYF.

CDR3 amino acids: CASSFTGGNTIYF. The CDR3 DNA is TGCGCCAGCAGCTTCACAGGGGGGAACACCATATATTTT. The genes are TRBV4-1 and TRBJ1-3; TRBD1 matches 8 bases. The CDR3 contains 13 residues. With 5 bases clipped from V and 7 bases from J, the junction kept 4 bases outside the gene matches. Germline loops: CDR1 MGHRA, CDR2 YSYEKL.

The V call is TRBV27, the J call TRBJ2-7, with D perhaps TRBD1 (5 bases). From germline, CDR1 is MNHEY and CDR2 SMNVEV (reference sequence). The CDR3 covers 13 residues. The germline V and J ends were trimmed by 5 bases and 4 bases, with 12 bases remaining between them. The DNA for the CDR3 is TGTGCCAGCAGTCGCCAGGGCCCTTACGAGCAGTACTTC. It translates to CASSRQGPYEQYF.

The chain combines TRBV2 with TRBJ2-1; D not resolved. CDR3 length: 14 residues. Germline V gene lookup returns CDR1 SNHLY and CDR2 FYNNEI. The V and J ends lost 2 bases and 4 bases respectively, with 9 bases between them. The CDR3 loop reads CASSEQIPYNEQFF. In DNA, the CDR3 is TGTGCCAGCAGTGAACAGATCCCGTACAATGAGCAGTTCTTC.

The V gene is TRBV7-2, the J gene TRBJ1-1; D gene uncertain. Deletions cut 5 bases from V and 4 bases from J, with 8 bases between. The CDR3 is 12 amino acids. Looked up from germline, CDR1 is SGHTA and CDR2 is FQGNSA. DNA for the CDR3: TGTGCCAGCAGCCACGGGAGCACTGAAGCTTTCTTT. It yields the protein CASSHGSTEAFF.

The chain carries TRBV5-8 and TRBJ1-2; D perhaps matches TRBD1 (6 bases). From germline, CDR1 is SGHTS and CDR2 YDEGEE. The CDR3 length is 13 residues. Trimming removed 5 bases at V and 12 bases at J, with 20 bases between. CDR3 bases: TGTGCCAGCAGGTGGGGGCTTCCAGCGCCGGACACCTTC. Translation: CASRWGLPAPDTF.

This clone appeared once. The chain uses TRBV5-1 and TRBJ2-3; 8 bases agree with TRBD2. Germline CDR1 reads SGHRS; CDR2 reads YFSETQ. The CDR3 runs to 16 residues. V was clipped by 0 bases and J by 5 bases; unmatched bases: 8. In DNA, the CDR3 is TGCGCCAGCAGCTTGGTAGGAGCGGGAGATATAGATACGCAGTATTTT. This translates into CASSLVGAGDIDTQYF.

V is TRBV12-5 and J is TRBJ1-6; the match to TRBD1 covers 7 bases. Trimming at V came to 5 bases and at J to 6 bases, leaving 4 bases not matched to a gene. The CDR3 is made up of 14 amino acids. Per germline, CDR1 LGHNT and CDR2 FRNRAP. The CDR3 DNA sequence: TGTGCTAGTGGTAGGGGGACAGCTAATTCACCCCTCCACTTT. As protein: CASGRGTANSPLHF. The variable domain in full, with the rest retrieved from reference TRBV12-5 and TRBJ1-6, is DARVTQTPRHKVTEMGQEVTMRCQPILGHNTVFWYRQTMMQGLELLAYFRNRAPLDDSGMPKDRFSAEMPDATLATLKIQPSEPRDSAVYFCASGRGTANSPLHFGNGTRLTVT.

The chain links TRBV12-3 or TRBV12-4 to TRBJ1-5; D not resolved. The CDR3 is made up of 13 amino acids. With 4 bases removed from V and 5 bases from J, the gap between germline ends came to 9 bases. Written as DNA, the CDR3 is TGTGCCAGCAGTTCTCTAAGCGATCAGCCCCAGCATTTT. This sequence encodes CASSSLSDQPQHF.

This chain uses TRBV5-1 with TRBJ2-2; the match to TRBD2 covers 8 bases. Germline V lookup: CDR1 SGHRS, CDR2 YFSETQ. The CDR3 runs 15 residues. J lost 2 bases, V lost 3 bases, and 3 bases had no gene match. The CDR3 spells CASSSGTSNTGELFF. CDR3 nucleotide sequence: TGCGCCAGCAGCTCCGGGACTAGTAACACCGGGGAGCTGTTTTTT.

The chain is built from TRBV6-5 and TRBJ2-7; 9 bases agree with TRBD1. The CDR3 is made up of 14 amino acids. Trimming took 4 bases from V and 3 from J; bases not matched to a gene: 4. Germline-derived CDR1 and CDR2 are MNHEY and SVGAGI. The CDR3 spells CASSSWDRVYEQYF. In nucleotides, the CDR3 is TGTGCCAGCAGTTCATGGGACAGGGTCTACGAGCAGTACTTC.

V usage is TRBV2 and J usage is TRBJ2-7; 7 bases line up with TRBD1. Germline V gene sequence: CDR1 SNHLY, CDR2 FYNNEI. The CDR3 loop spans 14 amino acids. The J segment lost 3 bases and the V segment lost 7 bases, leaving 9 bases of the junction unmatched. CDR3 residues: CASTSDRDGYEQYF. As DNA, the CDR3 is TGTGCCAGCACCTCCGACAGGGATGGCTACGAGCAGTACTTC. Complete variable domain (other parts from reference TRBV2 and TRBJ2-7): EPEVTQTPSHQVTQMGQEVILRCVPISNHLYFYWYRQILGQKVEFLVSFYNNEISEKSEIFDDQFSVERPDGSNFTLKIRSTKLEDSAMYFCASTSDRDGYEQYFGPGTRLTVT.